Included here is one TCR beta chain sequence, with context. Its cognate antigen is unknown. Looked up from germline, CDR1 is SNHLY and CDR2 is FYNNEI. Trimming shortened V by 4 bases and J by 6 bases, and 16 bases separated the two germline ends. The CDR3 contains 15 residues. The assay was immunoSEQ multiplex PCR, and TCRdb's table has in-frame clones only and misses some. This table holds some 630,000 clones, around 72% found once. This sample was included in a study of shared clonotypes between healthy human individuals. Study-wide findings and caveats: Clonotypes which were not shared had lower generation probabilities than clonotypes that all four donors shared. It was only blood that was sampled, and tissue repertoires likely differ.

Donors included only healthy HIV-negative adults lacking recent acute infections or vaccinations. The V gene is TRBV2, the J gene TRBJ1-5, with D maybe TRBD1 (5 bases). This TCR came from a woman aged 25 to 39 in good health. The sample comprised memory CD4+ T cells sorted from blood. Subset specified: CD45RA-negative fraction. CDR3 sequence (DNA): TGTGCCAGCAGTGGAGAAGTGGGGGTCGGTCAGCCCCAGCATTTT. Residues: CASSGEVGVGQPQHF.